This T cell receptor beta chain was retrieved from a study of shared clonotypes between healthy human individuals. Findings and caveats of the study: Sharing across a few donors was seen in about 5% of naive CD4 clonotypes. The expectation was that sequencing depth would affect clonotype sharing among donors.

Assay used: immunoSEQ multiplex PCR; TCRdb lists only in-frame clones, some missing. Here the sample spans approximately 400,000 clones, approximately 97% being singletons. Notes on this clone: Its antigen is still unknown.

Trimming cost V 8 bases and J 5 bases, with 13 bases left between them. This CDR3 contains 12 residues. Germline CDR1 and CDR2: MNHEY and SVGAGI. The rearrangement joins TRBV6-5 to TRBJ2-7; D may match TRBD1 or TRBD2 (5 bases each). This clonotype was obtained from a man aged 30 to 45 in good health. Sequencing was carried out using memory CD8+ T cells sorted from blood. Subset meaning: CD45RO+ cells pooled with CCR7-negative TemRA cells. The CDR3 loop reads CASPGRHNEQYF. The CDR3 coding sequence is TGTGCCAGCCCGGGACGGCACAACGAGCAGTACTTC.